The entry below describes one T cell receptor (beta chain). This clone's antigen is unknown. Base quality data are lacking; no much larger clone is found one base away. Enrolling through a virtual design, the prospective study's participants ranged in age from about 18 to 89 years and lived across roughly 24 United States geographic areas. In the prospective study, participants were assigned to cohorts based on the clinical history participants reported in a screening survey and a study questionnaire. For ImmuneRACE Cohort 3, a participant was defined as recovered based on two consecutive negative NP/OP PCR tests, clearance by a healthcare professional, or resolution of symptoms. In the prospective study, whole blood, serum and a nasopharyngeal or oropharyngeal swab were collected from each participant by mobile phlebotomists. Prospective study participants could optionally give additional blood draws and questionnaires over an approximately 2-month period. Blood samples from the prospective study were shipped frozen or at room temperature prior to DNA extraction.

TCRbeta CDR3 regions were amplified from genomic DNA by means of the immunoSEQ Assay, a bias-controlled multiplex PCR. As for the original processing: The number of nucleated cells in each sample was estimated from the amplification of reference gene primers within the assay. Sequence reads were collapsed and filtered to measure the absolute abundance of every unique TCRbeta CDR3 rearrangement. For each sample, productive Simpson clonality was calculated as the square root of Simpson's diversity index across productive rearrangements. The table comes from immuneACCESS by way of TCRdb, which keeps in-frame sequences with V and J called. Part of the clones is missing from these tables; in studies checked, under half for an unresolved V gene and the rest for unknown reasons. From that table come the V and J calls and clone size; the DNA was used to work out D and trimming. This sample gives approximately 440,000 clones in total; about 90% of them show up just once. The ten most abundant clones make up approximately 0.55% of the sample.

The data were obtained in a study of blood T cell repertoires in COVID-19 (dated by TCRdb to about 2020). Notes on the research overall: The collaborator samples originated in the United States, Italy and Spain and spanned the acute and convalescent phases of COVID-19. The prospective study material was composed of cDNA or gDNA derived from T cells, B-cell-depleted T cells, or PBMCs. A freely available public database, intended as a resource for researchers studying the immune response to SARS-CoV-2, is where the repertoires were released. Samples came from the ongoing ImmuneRACE study (first 160 participants) plus 1,254 subjects from 6 global collaborators. Where HLA class I and class II types were available, the types were taken from metadata supplied by the sample provider, not from assay-based typing. Sample metadata almost always included a de-identified subject ID, COVID-19 status, age in years and sex. The dataset comprised deeply sampled blood TCRbeta repertoires from subjects exposed to, actively infected with, or recovered from COVID-19.

From the cysteine up to the phenylalanine, the CDR3 has a length of 15 residues. CDR3 DNA only is kept here, 45 bases in frame from base 1. CDR1 KGHSH and CDR2 LQKENI were looked up in the germline V gene. V is pruned by 2 bases and J by 8 bases, leaving 8 bases of the junction without a gene match. Study-wide findings and limitations: How much clinical and demographic metadata was included differed by source and by participant, and the metadata was provided uncurated.

This sequence was found in a young man who had recovered from COVID-19. The rearrangement joined TRBV18 to TRBJ1-4, with 7 central nucleotides matching TRBD1. Source material: PBMCs or T cells enriched from blood (not recorded which). This receptor carries the CDR3 CASSPETGWGEKLFF. The nucleotide sequence is TGTGCCAGCTCACCAGAGACAGGGTGGGGCGAAAAACTGTTTTTT.